What follows is one T cell receptor beta chain and its context. Its specific antigen is unknown. No much larger clone is present one base from it, and per-base qualities are unavailable. The data were obtained in a study of identical twins (TCRdb year 2016). Describing the broader study: To test whether fetal clonotypes persist, this study deep-sequenced TCR alpha and beta repertoires from monozygotic twins, from unrelated adults of various ages, and from cord blood. To rule out contamination, the twin experiments were replicated at different times with different library preparation protocols. General findings and caveats noted by the study authors: Because the same donors could not be followed over many years, conclusions were based on cross-sectional statistical analysis. Excess twin sharing in beta out-of-frame sequences was weaker because fewer shared sequences lowered the signal-to-noise ratio. Fewer insertions were carried by abundant cord blood beta clonotypes, a similar but weaker trend appeared in young adult naive repertoires, and no such trend appeared in memory repertoires. In monozygotic twins, recombination models systematically underestimated out-of-frame TCR alpha sharing, but the models matched the sharing seen between unrelated individuals. Compared with coincidental sharing between unrelated individuals, out-of-frame TCR alpha sequences shared between twins had an excess of sequences with low generation probability. Invariant T cells such as MAIT and iNKT could partly confound zero-insertion analyses, though diverse VJ usage argued against this for most clonotypes.

Library preparation employed 5' RACE. Sequencing used an Illumina HiSeq 2000. Template switching added a universal primer binding site, and the final cDNA carried a unique molecular identifier that allowed TCR cDNA molecules to be counted accurately. Specific primers in the conserved constant-segment region were used to synthesize first-strand cDNA for the TCR alpha and beta chains. To control for contamination, every cDNA library carried two barcodes: a SMART-Mk sample barcode plus Illumina barcodes. Two successive PCR steps introduced TruSeq adapter sequences along with Illumina sample barcodes. The Illumina HiSeq platform was used with custom primers to sequence TCR alpha and beta cDNA libraries. In the paper's pipeline: Unique molecular identifiers were extracted from raw reads with MiGEC, and CDR3 positions were determined with MiXCR. Recombination models were inferred per individual with the repgenHMM and IGoR tools using an EM algorithm. Shared clonotypes were analyzed with the tcR package in R, and sharing was normalized by the product of cloneset sizes. To study raw recombination without the effects of thymic and clonal selection, out-of-frame nonproductive sequences were analyzed. TCRdb handled the public reads itself, with Q25 trimming in fastp and clone calling in MiXCR, and kept productive beta chains. Rows are unified per CDR3 protein, each entry keeping the most common DNA and genes. These V and J calls rely on TCRdb rather than the paper's analysis. Within this sample are 450,000 or so distinct CDR3 sequences, with approximately 15% of them counted one time only. The top ten clones comprise around 0.48% of the sample.

The CDR3 measures 15 amino acids from cysteine to phenylalanine. CDR3 DNA only is kept here, 45 bases in frame from base 1. Sequences SEHNR (CDR1) and FQNEAQ (CDR2) are obtained from the germline V gene (reference sequence). V gives up 1 base and J gives up 4 bases, and the segment between their germline ends measures 12 bases. All donors were healthy Caucasians. Three pairs of female monozygotic twins, all aged roughly 18 to 29 years, made up the twin cohort. Positive isolation kits from Invitrogen were used to isolate CD4+ and CD8+ T cell populations. This sample was also put to use in a study of yellow fever vaccine responses in identical twins. Per the second study: The T cell response to vaccination in identical twins was reported by the authors to appear partly convergent and partly personalized. The study precisely tracked vaccine-responding T cell clones in identical twins.

The sequencing input was CD4+ T cells sorted from blood. Here the chain combines TRBV7-9 and TRBJ2-3; TRBD2 could be the D gene, as 5 bases match. The TCR comes from a woman under 30 in good health. The DNA is as follows: TGTGCCAGCAGCTTAGTCGGGAAAGCGGCAGATACGCAGTATTTT. Its product reads: CASSLVGKAADTQYF.